These 11 T cell receptor beta chains share one sample of origin, sequenced in a study of cytomegalovirus exposure and HLA in healthy donors. In the PCR, 60 Vbeta and 13 Jbeta primers were used. The protocol was immunoSEQ multiplex PCR, while the TCRdb copy is restricted to in-frame clones and leaves out a portion. The sample lists about 160,000 clones, under 90% occurring once. The sequenced sample was PBMCs. The origin of the receptors is a man between 18 and 35 years old in good health and CMV-seronegative.

The genes are TRBV28 and TRBJ2-7; TRBD1 matches 9 bases. CDR1 and CDR2 (germline): MDHEN, SYDVKM. CDR3 length: 15 residues. The trim removed 5 bases at V and 2 bases at J, leaving 7 bases unmatched. The CDR3 region is CASSPPGQGAYEQYF. The CDR3 nucleotides read TGTGCCAGCAGTCCCCCGGGACAGGGTGCCTACGAGCAGTACTTC. The full variable domain, its missing parts supplied by reference TRBV28 and TRBJ2-7, is DVKVTQSSRYLVKRTGEKVFLECVQDMDHENMFWYRQDPGLGLRLIYFSYDVKMKEKGDIPEGYSVSREKKERFSLILESASTNQTSMYLCASSPPGQGAYEQYFGPGTRLTVT.

There are a few counts of this clone. This chain connects TRBV6-5 to TRBJ1-1; TRBD1 matches at 8 bases. This CDR3 spans 13 amino acids. CDR1 MNHEY and CDR2 SVGAGI come from the germline V gene. V was pared by 7 bases and J by 3 bases, with 4 bases of the junction left unmatched. As DNA, the CDR3 is TGTGCCAGCAATGACAGGGGTGACACTGAAGCTTTCTTT. This sequence encodes CASNDRGDTEAFF.

The CDR3 coding sequence is TGTGCCAGCAGCTCCCGGGGGGGGCGCGGACGCGGGGGGAGCCACACCTTC. Its protein is CASSSRGGRGRGGSHTF. V and J are TRBV9 and TRBJ1-2; the D gene is possibly TRBD1 (6 bases). CDR1 and CDR2 (germline): SGDLS, YYNGEE. V shed 4 bases and J shed 12 bases, with 31 bases lying between them. The CDR3 is made up of 17 amino acids.

This clone was counted a single time. The chain is built from TRBV7-8 and TRBJ2-1; D is ambiguous. Germline CDR1 reads SGHVS; CDR2 reads FQNEAQ. Trimming cost V 5 bases and J 1 base, with 9 bases left between them. The CDR3 length is 14 residues. In nucleotides, the CDR3 is TGTGCCAGCAGCACGACTGGATCCTACAATGAGCAGTTCTTC. This gives the protein CASSTTGSYNEQFF.

The chain joins TRBV7-2 to TRBJ2-1; no definite D call. The V end was cut by 7 bases, the J end by 7 bases, with 20 bases between. The germline V gene encodes CDR1 SGHTA and CDR2 FQGNSA. CDR3 length equals 15 residues. CDR3 sequence: CASTLGQTSGNEQFF. Written as DNA, the CDR3 is TGTGCCAGCACCCTGGGCCAGACAAGTGGGAATGAGCAGTTCTTC.

The DNA for the CDR3 is TGTGCCAGCAGCATAGGCCCACAAGCGCCTCAAGAGACCCAGTACTTC. Translating it yields CASSIGPQAPQETQYF. J is TRBJ2-5 and V is TRBV27, with unresolved D. Trimming took off 6 bases at V and 2 bases at J, with 19 bases between the two ends. The CDR3 covers 16 residues. The germline V gene encodes CDR1 MNHEY and CDR2 SMNVEV (reference sequence).

J is TRBJ2-4 and V is TRBV21-1; the table's D call, TRBD2, has no DNA check behind it. TRBV21-1 is annotated as a pseudogene. CDR3 size: 16 residues. Here the CDR3 reads CASSNFVVVSQNIQYF. The CDR3 DNA sequence: TGTGCCAGCAGCAACTTTGTAGTAGTTAGCCAAAACATTCAGTACTTC.

The genes are TRBV2 and TRBJ2-3, with D possibly matching TRBD2 (6 bases). The V gene's germline CDR1 is SNHLY and CDR2 FYNNEI. The CDR3 spans 15 residues. Trimming left V 3 bases short and J 4 bases short, with 14 bases between. The CDR3 region is CASSDIRRGADTQYF. In nucleotides, the CDR3 is TGTGCCAGCAGTGATATTCGGCGGGGAGCAGATACGCAGTATTTT. The full variable domain, with the rest looked up from reference TRBV2 and TRBJ2-3, is EPEVTQTPSHQVTQMGQEVILRCVPISNHLYFYWYRQILGQKVEFLVSFYNNEISEKSEIFDDQFSVERPDGSNFTLKIRSTKLEDSAMYFCASSDIRRGADTQYFGPGTRLTVL.

Only a few counts were recorded for this clone. The chain has TRBV28 and TRBJ2-1, with 10 bases aligning to TRBD2. Germline lookup yields CDR1 MDHEN and CDR2 SYDVKM. CDR3 length: 18 amino acids. The junction had 18 bases not matched to a gene; V was cut back by 7 bases and J by 6 bases. CDR3 sequence (DNA): TGTGCCAGCACCCGCCTAATCTCGTTACTAGCGGGACGCAATGAGCAGTTCTTC. This sequence encodes CASTRLISLLAGRNEQFF.

The J gene is TRBJ1-2, the V gene TRBV27; 7 nucleotides line up with TRBD1. V lost 5 bases, J lost 2 bases, and 5 bases stayed unmatched. CDR3 length: 14 amino acids. Per the germline V gene, CDR1 is MNHEY and CDR2 is SMNVEV (reference sequence). CDR3 coding DNA: TGTGCCAGCAGTCGCTTACAGGGGAACTATGGCTACACCTTC. This sequence encodes CASSRLQGNYGYTF.

This clone has just one count. The rearrangement links TRBV28 to TRBJ2-5, with TRBD2 identical over 10 bases. The J call may be faulty, since TRBJ2-7 better matches the DNA end. The CDR3 runs to 13 residues. The V gene's germline CDR1 is MDHEN and CDR2 SYDVKM. CDR3 amino acids: CASGLAASYEQYF. DNA for the CDR3: TGTGCCAGCGGACTAGCGGCCTCCTACGAGCAGTACTTC.